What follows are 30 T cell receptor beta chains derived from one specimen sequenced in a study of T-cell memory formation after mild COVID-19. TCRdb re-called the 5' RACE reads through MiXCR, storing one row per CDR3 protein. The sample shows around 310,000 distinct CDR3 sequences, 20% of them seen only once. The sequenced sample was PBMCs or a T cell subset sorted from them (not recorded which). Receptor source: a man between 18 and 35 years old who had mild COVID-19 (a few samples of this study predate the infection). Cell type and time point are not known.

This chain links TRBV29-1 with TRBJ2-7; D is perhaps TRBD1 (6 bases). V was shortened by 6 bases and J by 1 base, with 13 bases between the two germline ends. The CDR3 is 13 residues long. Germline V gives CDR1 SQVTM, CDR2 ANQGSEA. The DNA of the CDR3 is TGCAGCGTAGCCTGGGGGCTTTCCTACGAGCAGTACTTC. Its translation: CSVAWGLSYEQYF.

The CDR3 protein is CASRPSDKNTEAFF. DNA for the CDR3: TGTGCCAGCAGACCATCGGACAAGAACACTGAAGCTTTCTTT. The gene calls are TRBV28 and TRBJ1-1; TRBD1 is a possible D gene (5 bases). The CDR3 length is 14 residues. Germline lookup yields CDR1 MDHEN and CDR2 SYDVKM. V was cut by 6 bases and J by 1 base, with 12 bases left in between.

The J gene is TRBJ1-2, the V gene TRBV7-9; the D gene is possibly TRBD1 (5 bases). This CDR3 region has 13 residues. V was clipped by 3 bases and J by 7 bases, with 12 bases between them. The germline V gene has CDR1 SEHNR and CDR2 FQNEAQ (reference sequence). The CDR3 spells CASSFGGSAGYTF. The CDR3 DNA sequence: TGTGCCAGCAGCTTCGGGGGTTCGGCTGGCTACACCTTC.

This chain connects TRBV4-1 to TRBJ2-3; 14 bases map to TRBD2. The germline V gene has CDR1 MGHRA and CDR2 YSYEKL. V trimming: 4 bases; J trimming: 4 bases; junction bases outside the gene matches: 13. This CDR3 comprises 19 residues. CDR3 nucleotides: TGCGCCAGCAGCCGCCTCGGGACTAGCGGGGGCGCCGACTCAGATACGCAGTATTTT. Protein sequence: CASSRLGTSGGADSDTQYF.

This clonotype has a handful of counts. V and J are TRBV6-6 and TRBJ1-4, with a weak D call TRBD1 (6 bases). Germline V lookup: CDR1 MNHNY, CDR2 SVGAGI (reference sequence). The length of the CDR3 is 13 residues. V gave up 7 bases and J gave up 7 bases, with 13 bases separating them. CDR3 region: CASTLTGPEKLFF. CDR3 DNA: TGTGCCAGCACACTGACAGGACCTGAAAAACTGTTTTTT.

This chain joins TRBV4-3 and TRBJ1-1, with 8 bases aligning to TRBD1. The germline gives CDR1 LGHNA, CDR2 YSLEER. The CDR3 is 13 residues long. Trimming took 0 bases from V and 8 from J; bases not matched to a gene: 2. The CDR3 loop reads CASSQDWDREAFF. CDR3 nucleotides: TGCGCCAGCAGCCAAGATTGGGACAGGGAAGCTTTCTTT.

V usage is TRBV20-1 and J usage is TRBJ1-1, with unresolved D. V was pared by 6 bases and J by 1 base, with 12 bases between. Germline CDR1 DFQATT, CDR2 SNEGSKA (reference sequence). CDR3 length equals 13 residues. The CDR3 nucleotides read TGCAGTGCCCAAGACCGGGGGAACACTGAAGCTTTCTTT. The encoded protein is CSAQDRGNTEAFF.

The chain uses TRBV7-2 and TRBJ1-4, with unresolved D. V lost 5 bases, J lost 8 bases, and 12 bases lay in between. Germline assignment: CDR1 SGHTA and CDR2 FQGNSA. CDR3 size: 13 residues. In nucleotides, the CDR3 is TGTGCCAGCAGCCCGAACCTCCGGGAAAAACTGTTTTTT. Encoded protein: CASSPNLREKLFF.

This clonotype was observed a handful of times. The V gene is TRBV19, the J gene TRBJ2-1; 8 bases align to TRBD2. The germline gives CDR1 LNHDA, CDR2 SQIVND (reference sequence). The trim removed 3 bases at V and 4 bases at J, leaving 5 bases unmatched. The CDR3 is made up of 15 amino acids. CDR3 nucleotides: TGTGCCAGTAGTATTAACGGGGGGGGTTACAATGAGCAGTTCTTC. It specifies CASSINGGGYNEQFF.

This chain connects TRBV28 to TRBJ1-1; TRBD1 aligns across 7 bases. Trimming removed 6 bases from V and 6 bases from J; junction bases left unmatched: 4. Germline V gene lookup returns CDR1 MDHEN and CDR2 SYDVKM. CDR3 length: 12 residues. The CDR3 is CASRPTGAEAFF. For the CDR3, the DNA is TGTGCCAGCAGACCCACAGGGGCTGAAGCTTTCTTT.

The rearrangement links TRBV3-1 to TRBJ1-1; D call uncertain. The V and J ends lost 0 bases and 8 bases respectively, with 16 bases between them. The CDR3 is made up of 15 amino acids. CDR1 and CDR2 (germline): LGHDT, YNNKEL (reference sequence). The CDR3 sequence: CASSQDAVRTAEAFF. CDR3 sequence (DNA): TGTGCCAGCAGCCAAGATGCCGTAAGAACTGCGGAAGCTTTCTTT.

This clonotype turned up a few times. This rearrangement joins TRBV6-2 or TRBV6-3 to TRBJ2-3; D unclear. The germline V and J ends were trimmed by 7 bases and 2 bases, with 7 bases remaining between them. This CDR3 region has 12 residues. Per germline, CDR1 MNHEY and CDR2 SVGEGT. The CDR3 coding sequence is TGTGCCAGCACACACACCACAGATACGCAGTATTTT. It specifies CASTHTTDTQYF.

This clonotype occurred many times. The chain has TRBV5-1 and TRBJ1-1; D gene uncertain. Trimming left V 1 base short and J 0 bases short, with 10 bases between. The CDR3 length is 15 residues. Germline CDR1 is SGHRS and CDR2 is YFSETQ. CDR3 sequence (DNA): TGCGCCAGCAGCTTGTGGAACAGACTGAACACTGAAGCTTTCTTT. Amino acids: CASSLWNRLNTEAFF. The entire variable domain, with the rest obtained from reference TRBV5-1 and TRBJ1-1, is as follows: KAGVTQTPRYLIKTRGQQVTLSCSPISGHRSVSWYQQTPGQGLQFLFEYFSETQRNKGNFPGRFSGRQFSNSRSEMNVSTLELGDSALYLCASSLWNRLNTEAFFGQGTRLTVV.

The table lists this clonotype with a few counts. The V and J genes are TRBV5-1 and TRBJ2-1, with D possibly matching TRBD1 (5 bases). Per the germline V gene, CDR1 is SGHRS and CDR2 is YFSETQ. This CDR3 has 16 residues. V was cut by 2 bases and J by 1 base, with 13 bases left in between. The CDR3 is CASSFNQGESYNEQFF. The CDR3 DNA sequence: TGCGCCAGCAGCTTCAATCAGGGTGAGTCCTACAATGAGCAGTTCTTC.

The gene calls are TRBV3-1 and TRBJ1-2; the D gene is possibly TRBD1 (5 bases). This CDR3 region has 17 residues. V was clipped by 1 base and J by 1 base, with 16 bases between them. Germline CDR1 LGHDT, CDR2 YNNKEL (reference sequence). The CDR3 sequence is CASSQGESGPDNYGYTF. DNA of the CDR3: TGTGCCAGCAGCCAAGGAGAATCAGGGCCCGATAACTATGGCTACACCTTC.

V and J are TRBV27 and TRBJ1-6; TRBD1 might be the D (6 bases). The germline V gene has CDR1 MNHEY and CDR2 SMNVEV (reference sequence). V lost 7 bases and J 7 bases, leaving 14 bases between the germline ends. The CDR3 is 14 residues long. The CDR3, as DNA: TGTGCCAGCATGAGGGGGTTGAGGAATTCACCCCTCCACTTT. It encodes CASMRGLRNSPLHF.

The CDR3 loop reads CASSLERFVARDPDEQYF. DNA for the CDR3: TGTGCCAGCAGCTTAGAGAGGTTCGTAGCGCGGGACCCCGACGAGCAGTACTTC. This sequence joins TRBV7-8 and TRBJ2-7, with D possibly matching TRBD2 (6 bases). The CDR3 runs to 18 residues. From germline, CDR1 is SGHVS and CDR2 FQNEAQ. The V and J ends lost 1 base and 5 bases respectively, with 24 bases between them.

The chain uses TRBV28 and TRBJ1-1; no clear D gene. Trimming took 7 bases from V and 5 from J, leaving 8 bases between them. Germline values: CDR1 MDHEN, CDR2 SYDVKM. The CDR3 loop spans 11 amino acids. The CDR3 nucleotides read TGTGCCAGCACGAGGGTTACTGAAGCTTTCTTT. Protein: CASTRVTEAFF.

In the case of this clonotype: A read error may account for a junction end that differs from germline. The CDR3 sequence is CASSLAGEETQSF. In nucleotides, the CDR3 is TGCGCCAGCAGCTTGGCGGGGGAAGAGACCCAGTCCTTC. The chain couples TRBV5-1 to TRBJ2-5; D possibly corresponds to TRBD2 (6 bases). From germline, CDR1 is SGHRS and CDR2 YFSETQ. CDR3 length equals 13 residues.

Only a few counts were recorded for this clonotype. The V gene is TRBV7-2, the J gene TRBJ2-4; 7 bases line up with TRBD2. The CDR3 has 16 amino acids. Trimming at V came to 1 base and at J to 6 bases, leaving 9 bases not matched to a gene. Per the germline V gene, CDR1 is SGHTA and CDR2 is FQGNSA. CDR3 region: CASSLDRIGGRNIQYF. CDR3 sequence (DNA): TGTGCCAGCAGCTTAGACCGAATCGGGGGGAGAAACATTCAGTACTTC.

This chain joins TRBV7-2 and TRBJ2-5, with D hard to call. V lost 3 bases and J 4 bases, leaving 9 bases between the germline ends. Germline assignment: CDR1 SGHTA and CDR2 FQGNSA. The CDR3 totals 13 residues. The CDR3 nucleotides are TGTGCCAGCAGCTTTTCAAGGATAGAGACCCAGTACTTC. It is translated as CASSFSRIETQYF.

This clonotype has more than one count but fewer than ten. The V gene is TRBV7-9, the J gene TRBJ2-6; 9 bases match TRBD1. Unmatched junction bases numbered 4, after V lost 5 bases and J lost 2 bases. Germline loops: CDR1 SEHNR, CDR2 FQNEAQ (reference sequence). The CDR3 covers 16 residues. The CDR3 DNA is TGTGCCAGCAGCCCATACAGGGGGCCTGGGGCCAACGTCCTGACTTTC. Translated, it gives CASSPYRGPGANVLTF.

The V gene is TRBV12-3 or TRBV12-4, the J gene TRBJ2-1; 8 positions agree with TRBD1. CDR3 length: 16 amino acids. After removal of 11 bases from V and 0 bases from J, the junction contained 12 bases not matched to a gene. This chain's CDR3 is CAGSSGGPRSYNEQFF. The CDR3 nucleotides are TGTGCCGGTAGCTCAGGGGGCCCTCGCTCCTACAATGAGCAGTTCTTC.

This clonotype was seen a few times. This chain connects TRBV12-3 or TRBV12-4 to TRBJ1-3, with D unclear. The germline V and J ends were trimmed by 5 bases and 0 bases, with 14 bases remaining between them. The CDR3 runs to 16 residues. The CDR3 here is CASSRALKFSGNTIYF. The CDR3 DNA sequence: TGTGCCAGCAGTCGGGCCCTAAAGTTCTCTGGAAACACCATATATTTT.

As DNA, the CDR3 is TGTGCCAGCAGCTTGGCATTGCAGGGATGGATGAACACTGAAGCTTTCTTT. Residues: CASSLALQGWMNTEAFF. The chain is built from TRBV5-5 and TRBJ1-1, with D perhaps TRBD1 (5 bases). V lost 0 bases, J lost 0 bases, and 15 bases lay in between. CDR1 SGHKS and CDR2 YYEKEE come from the germline V gene (reference sequence). The CDR3 contains 17 residues.

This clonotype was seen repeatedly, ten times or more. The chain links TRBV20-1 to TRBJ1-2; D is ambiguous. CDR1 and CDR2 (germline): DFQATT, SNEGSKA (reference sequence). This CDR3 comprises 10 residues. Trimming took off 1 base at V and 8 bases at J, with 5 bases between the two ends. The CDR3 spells CSARAGGYTF. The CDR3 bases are TGCAGTGCTAGAGCCGGGGGCTACACCTTC.

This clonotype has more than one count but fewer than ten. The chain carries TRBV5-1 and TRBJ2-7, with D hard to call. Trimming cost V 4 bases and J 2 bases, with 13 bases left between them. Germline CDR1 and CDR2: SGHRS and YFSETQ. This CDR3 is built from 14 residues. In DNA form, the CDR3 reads TGCGCCAGCAGCGGACGGACGGATGCCTACGAGCAGTACTTC. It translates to CASSGRTDAYEQYF.

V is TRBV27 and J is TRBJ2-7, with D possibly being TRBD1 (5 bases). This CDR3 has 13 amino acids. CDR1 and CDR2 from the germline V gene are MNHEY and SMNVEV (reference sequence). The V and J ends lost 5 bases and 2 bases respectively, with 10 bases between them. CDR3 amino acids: CASSAGIAYEQYF. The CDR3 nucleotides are TGTGCCAGCAGTGCAGGGATCGCCTACGAGCAGTACTTC.

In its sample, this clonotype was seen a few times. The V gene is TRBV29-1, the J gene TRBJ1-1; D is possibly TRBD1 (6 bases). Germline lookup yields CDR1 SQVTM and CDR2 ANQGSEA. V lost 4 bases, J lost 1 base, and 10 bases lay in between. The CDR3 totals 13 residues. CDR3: CSVAVQGNTEAFF. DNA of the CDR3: TGCAGCGTTGCGGTACAGGGGAACACTGAAGCTTTCTTT.

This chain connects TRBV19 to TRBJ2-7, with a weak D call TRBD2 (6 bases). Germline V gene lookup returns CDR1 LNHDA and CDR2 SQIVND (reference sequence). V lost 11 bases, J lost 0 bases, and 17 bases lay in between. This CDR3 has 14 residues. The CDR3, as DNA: TGTGCCGGACGGGGGATTCTTTACTCCTACGAGCAGTACTTC. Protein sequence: CAGRGILYSYEQYF.